Listed here are 8 T cell receptor beta chains from one sample, sequenced in a study of OX40 agonist ivuxolimab in advanced cancers. Generated by immunoSEQ multiplex PCR, the TCRdb table keeps only in-frame clones and is missing some. Of some 65,000 clones listed, about 85% are singletons. This specimen was CD4+ or CD8+ T cells sorted from blood, taken in a trial of the OX40 agonist ivuxolimab. These receptor sequences come from an adult with an advanced solid tumor such as melanoma, head and neck, liver or kidney cancer.

The genes are TRBV30 and TRBJ2-4, with D tentatively TRBD1 or TRBD2 (6 bases each). CDR3 size: 12 residues. Germline V gene sequence: CDR1 GTSNPN, CDR2 SVGIG (reference sequence). V dropped 2 bases and J dropped 8 bases, with 10 bases sitting between them. The CDR3 spells CAWSKGGDIQYF. The CDR3 DNA reads TGTGCCTGGAGTAAGGGGGGTGACATTCAGTACTTC.

The chain couples TRBV27 to TRBJ2-3, with 14 bases lining up with TRBD2. This CDR3 has 15 amino acids. Germline V gene data show CDR1 as MNHEY and CDR2 as SMNVEV (reference sequence). V gave up 8 bases and J gave up 5 bases; unmatched junction bases: 6. CDR3 region: CASSTSGRAGDTQYF. The DNA of the CDR3 is TGTGCCAGCTCGACTAGCGGGAGGGCCGGAGATACGCAGTATTTT.

The chain's CDR3 is CASSLKKVDGQFF. CDR3 DNA: TGTGCCAGCAGCTTAAAGAAGGTTGACGGGCAGTTCTTC. The rearrangement links TRBV7-9 to TRBJ2-1, with D unresolved. The CDR3 extends over 13 amino acids. V shed 2 bases and J shed 12 bases, with 14 bases lying between them. The germline V gene has CDR1 SEHNR and CDR2 FQNEAQ (reference sequence).

V and J are TRBV29-1 and TRBJ2-3, with TRBD1 matching over 10 bases. This CDR3 spans 13 amino acids. Germline CDR1 reads SQVTM; CDR2 reads ANQGSEA. J was trimmed by 6 bases and V by 4 bases; bases with no gene match: 4. The CDR3 region is CSVGGQGRDTQYF. The CDR3 coding sequence is TGCAGCGTTGGGGGACAGGGGAGGGATACGCAGTATTTT.

This chain joins TRBV18 and TRBJ2-5; 9 bases are shared with TRBD1. Trimming cost V 4 bases and J 2 bases; bases outside gene matches: 2. This CDR3 has 14 amino acids. CDR1 and CDR2 (germline): KGHSH, LQKENI. The CDR3 sequence is CASSQGTGQETQYF. Written as DNA, the CDR3 is TGTGCCAGCTCACAGGGGACAGGGCAAGAGACCCAGTACTTC. The entire variable domain, with the rest obtained from reference TRBV18 and TRBJ2-5, is as follows: NAGVMQNPRHLVRRRGQEARLRCSPMKGHSHVYWYRQLPEEGLKFMVYLQKENIIDESGMPKERFSAEFPKEGPSILRIQQVVRGDSAAYFCASSQGTGQETQYFGPGTRLLVL.

The CDR3 region is CASSIVGGAVWTQYF. The CDR3 bases are TGTGCCAGTAGTATCGTCGGGGGGGCCGTTTGGACCCAGTACTTC. The gene calls are TRBV19 and TRBJ2-5; 8 nucleotides agree with TRBD2. The J segment lost 7 bases and the V segment lost 3 bases, leaving 10 bases of the junction unmatched. CDR3 length equals 15 residues. Germline V CDR1 and CDR2: LNHDA, SQIVND (reference sequence).

CDR3 nucleotide sequence: TGTGCCAGCAGTGAATATAGTTACGAGCAGTACTTC. Protein product: CASSEYSYEQYF. The J gene is TRBJ2-7, the V gene TRBV25-1; the D is unclear. The germline V gene has CDR1 MGHDK and CDR2 SYGVNS. The length of the CDR3 is 12 residues. Trimming removed 0 bases from V and 4 bases from J, with 4 bases in between.

The chain joins TRBV5-1 to TRBJ2-7; 7 bases are a match to TRBD1. Germline CDR1 and CDR2: SGHRS and YFSETQ. The V gene end was trimmed by 0 bases and the J gene end by 4 bases; junction bases not matched to a gene: 7. The CDR3 consists of 15 residues. The CDR3 sequence is CASSLGGQRSYEQYF. In DNA form, the CDR3 reads TGCGCCAGCAGCTTGGGGGGACAGAGATCATACGAGCAGTACTTC.